The 22 T cell receptor beta chains presented below share a single source sample, sequenced in a study of metastatic and nonmetastatic thyroid tumors. TCRdb re-clonotyped the PCR reads through MiXCR. The data hold 35,000 to 45,000 clones, with around 3.1% observed a single time. Prior to thyroid surgery, none of the patients had received any treatment. Sequenced: blood. The receptors originated from a female donor with papillary thyroid cancer or a benign thyroid nodule (not recorded which). Some clones in this sample may be carry-over from other donors' samples.

This clone showed up many times. The J gene is TRBJ2-7, the V gene TRBV27, with 10 bases matching TRBD1. Unmatched junction bases numbered 8, after V lost 4 bases and J lost 2 bases. Germline V gene lookup returns CDR1 MNHEY and CDR2 SMNVEV (reference sequence). The CDR3 runs to 16 residues. The CDR3 loop reads CASSYGGGQGTYEQYF. As DNA, the CDR3 is TGTGCCAGCAGTTATGGGGGGGGACAGGGGACCTACGAGCAGTACTTC.

V and J are TRBV27 and TRBJ1-4; D unresolved. From germline, CDR1 is MNHEY and CDR2 SMNVEV (reference sequence). The CDR3 has 16 residues. V was cut by 0 bases and J by 4 bases, with 12 bases left in between. This chain's CDR3 is CASSLSISTVNEKLFF. The CDR3 DNA follows: TGTGCCAGCAGTTTATCGATCTCGACGGTTAATGAAAAACTGTTTTTT. Full variable domain (remainder filled in from reference TRBV27 and TRBJ1-4): EAQVTQNPRYLITVTGKKLTVTCSQNMNHEYMSWYRQDPGLGLRQIYYSMNVEVTDKGDVPEGYKVSRKEKRNFPLILESPSPNQTSLYFCASSLSISTVNEKLFFGSGTQLSVL.

This clone was counted at least ten times. The V and J genes are TRBV2 and TRBJ2-3, with 9 positions matching TRBD1. The CDR3 sequence is 13 residues long. V gave up 8 bases and J gave up 5 bases; unmatched junction bases: 5. Germline CDR1 is SNHLY and CDR2 is FYNNEI. DNA of the CDR3: TGTGCCAGCCACCCGGGACAGGGAGATACGCAGTATTTT. It is translated as CASHPGQGDTQYF.

This clone was recorded many times. This chain connects TRBV7-9 to TRBJ2-2; D possibly corresponds to TRBD2 (6 bases). Trimming took off 2 bases at V and 3 bases at J, with 7 bases between the two ends. Per the germline V gene, CDR1 is SEHNR and CDR2 is FQNEAQ (reference sequence). The CDR3 loop spans 14 amino acids. This CDR3 is CASSLRGYTGELFF. The CDR3 nucleotides read TGTGCCAGCAGCTTACGGGGGTACACCGGGGAGCTGTTTTTT. The entire variable domain, with the rest obtained from reference TRBV7-9 and TRBJ2-2, is as follows: DTGVSQNPRHKITKRGQNVTFRCDPISEHNRLYWYRQTLGQGPEFLTYFQNEAQLEKSRLLSDRFSAERPKGSFSTLEIQRTEQGDSAMYLCASSLRGYTGELFFGEGSRLTVL.

This clone appeared many times. The chain couples TRBV30 to TRBJ2-3; 8 bases align to TRBD2. This CDR3 comprises 14 residues. V lost 1 base, J lost 4 bases, and 4 bases stayed unmatched. Germline-derived CDR1 and CDR2 are GTSNPN and SVGIG (reference sequence). The CDR3 region is CAWSAGGAADTQYF. The DNA for the CDR3 is TGTGCCTGGAGTGCCGGGGGGGCTGCAGATACGCAGTATTTT.

The V gene is TRBV12-3 or TRBV12-4, the J gene TRBJ2-7; 9 bases agree with TRBD1. The CDR3 has 14 amino acids. V lost 4 bases, J lost 4 bases, and 5 bases stayed unmatched. CDR3 region: CASSSKTGGYEQYF. CDR3 sequence (DNA): TGTGCCAGCAGTTCCAAGACAGGGGGGTACGAGCAGTACTTC.

This clone is labeled as medium-sized. The rearrangement joins TRBV30 to TRBJ1-6; no clear D gene. This CDR3 is 14 amino acids long. Germline values: CDR1 GTSNPN, CDR2 SVGIG (reference sequence). The ends were cut back, 7 bases at V and 5 bases at J, with 15 bases in the middle. CDR3 in amino acids: CALTQEFHNSPLHF. In nucleotides, the CDR3 is TGTGCCTTGACTCAGGAGTTCCATAATTCACCCCTCCACTTT.

This clone appeared many times. This chain uses TRBV6-1 with TRBJ2-7; tentatively, D is TRBD2 (5 bases). CDR3 size: 14 residues. Germline V gene sequence: CDR1 MNHNS, CDR2 SASEGT. V shed 2 bases and J shed 4 bases, with 12 bases lying between them. The CDR3 loop is CASSESNEGYEQYF. Here the CDR3 DNA reads TGTGCCAGCAGTGAATCCAATGAGGGTTACGAGCAGTACTTC.

This clone was observed a handful of times. This sequence joins TRBV7-3 and TRBJ2-3; unclear D gene. Germline V gene data show CDR1 as SGHTA and CDR2 as FQGTGA. This CDR3 contains 14 residues. V lost 1 base, J lost 0 bases, and 5 bases lay in between. This CDR3 is CASSLMGSTDTQYF. The DNA of the CDR3 is TGTGCCAGCAGCTTAATGGGCAGCACAGATACGCAGTATTTT.

Ten or more counts support this clone. The chain has TRBV20-1 and TRBJ1-2, with TRBD1 as a possible D gene (5 bases). The CDR3 contains 11 residues. The ends were cut back, 5 bases at V and 10 bases at J, with 14 bases in the middle. Germline-derived CDR1 and CDR2 are DFQATT and SNEGSKA (reference sequence). CDR3: CSAVDSKVYTF. The CDR3 region has the DNA TGCAGTGCTGTTGACAGTAAGGTCTACACCTTC.

The chain uses TRBV2 and TRBJ1-3, with 9 bases lining up with TRBD1. The V gene end was trimmed by 4 bases and the J gene end by 1 base; junction bases not matched to a gene: 5. The germline CDR1 and CDR2 sequences are SNHLY and FYNNEI. This CDR3 is 16 amino acids long. For the CDR3, the DNA is TGTGCCAGCAGTGGGGGACAGGGCCAGTCTGGAAACACCATATATTTT. Amino acid sequence: CASSGGQGQSGNTIYF.

This clone was detected only a few times. No conserved phenylalanine or tryptophan ends this CDR3, so it is likely a read error. V and J are TRBV30 and TRBJ2-3; D gene uncertain. Germline V gene data show CDR1 as GTSNPN and CDR2 as SVGIG (reference sequence). The V gene lost 7 bases and the J gene lost 2 bases, with 4 bases spanning the gap. The CDR3 sequence is 10 residues long. CDR3 protein: CAFNTDTQYS. The CDR3 nucleotides read TGTGCCTTTAACACAGATACGCAGTATTCT.

Of note for this clone: Its ends do not fully match the called genes, so a read error is possible. The chain recombines TRBV6-1 with TRBJ2-1; D possibly corresponds to TRBD2 (6 bases). The CDR3 length is 13 residues. Germline-derived CDR1 and CDR2 are MNHNS and SASEGT. The CDR3 sequence is CASREGSNNEQFF. The CDR3 DNA is TGTGCCAGCAGGGAGGGCTCCAACAATGAGCAATTCTTC.

V usage is TRBV9 and J usage is TRBJ1-1; D might be TRBD1 (6 bases). The germline V gene has CDR1 SGDLS and CDR2 YYNGEE. The CDR3 is 13 residues long. V was trimmed by 7 bases and J by 6 bases, leaving 16 bases between them. CDR3 sequence reads: CASGRDTRSEAFF. The CDR3, as DNA: TGTGCCAGCGGTCGGGACACCCGCTCTGAAGCTTTCTTT.

This clone was counted ten times or more. The chain combines TRBV7-9 with TRBJ2-3; 9 nucleotides align to TRBD2. This CDR3 has 19 residues. CDR1 SEHNR and CDR2 FQNEAQ come from the germline V gene (reference sequence). The ends lost 2 bases at V and 0 bases at J; junction bases unmatched: 12. The CDR3 region is CASSLRSRGRGESTDTQYF. CDR3 in DNA: TGTGCCAGCAGCTTACGGTCTCGCGGGAGGGGTGAAAGCACAGATACGCAGTATTTT.

This clone was detected many times. The chain carries TRBV28 and TRBJ2-1; possibly TRBD2 for D (6 bases). CDR1 and CDR2 (germline): MDHEN, SYDVKM. V was shortened by 7 bases and J by 0 bases, with 13 bases between the two germline ends. CDR3 length equals 15 residues. The CDR3 protein is CASTSETSSYNEQFF. CDR3 sequence (DNA): TGTGCCAGCACCTCGGAGACTAGCTCCTACAATGAGCAGTTCTTC.

This clone was seen ten or more times. V usage is TRBV6-5 and J usage is TRBJ2-7; unclear D gene. CDR1 and CDR2 from the germline V gene are MNHEY and SVGAGI. CDR3 size: 15 residues. The V end was cut by 0 bases, the J end by 1 base, with 10 bases between. The CDR3 region has the DNA TGTGCCAGCAGTTACTCGGCGAGCCGTTCCTACGAGCAGTACTTC. It encodes CASSYSASRSYEQYF.

This clone showed up just a few times. The chain carries TRBV28 and TRBJ1-2; no firm D call. Germline CDR1 reads MDHEN; CDR2 reads SYDVKM. V gave up 9 bases and J gave up 6 bases, with 14 bases separating them. CDR3 length: 12 amino acids. CDR3 protein: CASLDYNHGYTF. The CDR3 bases are TGTGCCAGTCTGGACTACAACCATGGCTACACCTTC.

This clone was found a few times. V usage is TRBV7-8 and J usage is TRBJ2-5; D not certain. The V end lost 8 bases, the J end lost 4 bases, and 14 bases lay between the germline ends. The germline V gene encodes CDR1 SGHVS and CDR2 FQNEAQ. The length of the CDR3 is 13 residues. The CDR3 DNA reads TGTGCCAGCCGGGCCCCTATCCGAGAGACCCAGTACTTC. Amino acid sequence: CASRAPIRETQYF. Variable domain in full (rest from reference TRBV7-8 and TRBJ2-5): GAGVSQSPRYKVAKRGQDVALRCDPISGHVSLFWYQQALGQGPEFLTYFQNEAQLDKSGLPSDRFFAERPEGSVSTLKIQRTQQEDSAVYLCASRAPIRETQYFGPGTRLLVL.

Of note for this clone: One junction end does not reproduce the germline sequence, and a read error may be involved. CDR3 nucleotides: TGCGCCATCAGTCCCCAGGGGGGGCATAATTCACCCCTCCACTTT. It is translated as CAISPQGGHNSPLHF. V gene TRBV10-3 combines with J gene TRBJ1-6; 7 bases fit TRBD1. CDR1 and CDR2 (germline): ENHRY, SYGVKD. CDR3 length equals 15 residues.

This clone was detected many times. The genes are TRBV6-1 and TRBJ2-5, with TRBD1 matching 9 bases. The CDR3 sequence is 16 residues long. The V and J ends lost 4 bases and 3 bases, in that order; junction bases with no gene match: 9. Per germline, CDR1 MNHNS and CDR2 SASEGT. CDR3 nucleotide sequence: TGTGCCAGCAGTGTCCCCGGGACAGGGTTGAAAGAGACCCAGTACTTC. This sequence encodes CASSVPGTGLKETQYF.

This clone turned up a few times. The rearrangement links TRBV19 to TRBJ1-2, with D possibly matching TRBD1 (5 bases). Trimming took 5 bases from V and 8 from J, leaving 15 bases between them. The CDR3 is made up of 13 amino acids. The germline V gene has CDR1 LNHDA and CDR2 SQIVND (reference sequence). CDR3 coding DNA: TGTGCCAGTAGTCCGGGACGAGGAGGCGGCTACACCTTC. Its protein product is CASSPGRGGGYTF.